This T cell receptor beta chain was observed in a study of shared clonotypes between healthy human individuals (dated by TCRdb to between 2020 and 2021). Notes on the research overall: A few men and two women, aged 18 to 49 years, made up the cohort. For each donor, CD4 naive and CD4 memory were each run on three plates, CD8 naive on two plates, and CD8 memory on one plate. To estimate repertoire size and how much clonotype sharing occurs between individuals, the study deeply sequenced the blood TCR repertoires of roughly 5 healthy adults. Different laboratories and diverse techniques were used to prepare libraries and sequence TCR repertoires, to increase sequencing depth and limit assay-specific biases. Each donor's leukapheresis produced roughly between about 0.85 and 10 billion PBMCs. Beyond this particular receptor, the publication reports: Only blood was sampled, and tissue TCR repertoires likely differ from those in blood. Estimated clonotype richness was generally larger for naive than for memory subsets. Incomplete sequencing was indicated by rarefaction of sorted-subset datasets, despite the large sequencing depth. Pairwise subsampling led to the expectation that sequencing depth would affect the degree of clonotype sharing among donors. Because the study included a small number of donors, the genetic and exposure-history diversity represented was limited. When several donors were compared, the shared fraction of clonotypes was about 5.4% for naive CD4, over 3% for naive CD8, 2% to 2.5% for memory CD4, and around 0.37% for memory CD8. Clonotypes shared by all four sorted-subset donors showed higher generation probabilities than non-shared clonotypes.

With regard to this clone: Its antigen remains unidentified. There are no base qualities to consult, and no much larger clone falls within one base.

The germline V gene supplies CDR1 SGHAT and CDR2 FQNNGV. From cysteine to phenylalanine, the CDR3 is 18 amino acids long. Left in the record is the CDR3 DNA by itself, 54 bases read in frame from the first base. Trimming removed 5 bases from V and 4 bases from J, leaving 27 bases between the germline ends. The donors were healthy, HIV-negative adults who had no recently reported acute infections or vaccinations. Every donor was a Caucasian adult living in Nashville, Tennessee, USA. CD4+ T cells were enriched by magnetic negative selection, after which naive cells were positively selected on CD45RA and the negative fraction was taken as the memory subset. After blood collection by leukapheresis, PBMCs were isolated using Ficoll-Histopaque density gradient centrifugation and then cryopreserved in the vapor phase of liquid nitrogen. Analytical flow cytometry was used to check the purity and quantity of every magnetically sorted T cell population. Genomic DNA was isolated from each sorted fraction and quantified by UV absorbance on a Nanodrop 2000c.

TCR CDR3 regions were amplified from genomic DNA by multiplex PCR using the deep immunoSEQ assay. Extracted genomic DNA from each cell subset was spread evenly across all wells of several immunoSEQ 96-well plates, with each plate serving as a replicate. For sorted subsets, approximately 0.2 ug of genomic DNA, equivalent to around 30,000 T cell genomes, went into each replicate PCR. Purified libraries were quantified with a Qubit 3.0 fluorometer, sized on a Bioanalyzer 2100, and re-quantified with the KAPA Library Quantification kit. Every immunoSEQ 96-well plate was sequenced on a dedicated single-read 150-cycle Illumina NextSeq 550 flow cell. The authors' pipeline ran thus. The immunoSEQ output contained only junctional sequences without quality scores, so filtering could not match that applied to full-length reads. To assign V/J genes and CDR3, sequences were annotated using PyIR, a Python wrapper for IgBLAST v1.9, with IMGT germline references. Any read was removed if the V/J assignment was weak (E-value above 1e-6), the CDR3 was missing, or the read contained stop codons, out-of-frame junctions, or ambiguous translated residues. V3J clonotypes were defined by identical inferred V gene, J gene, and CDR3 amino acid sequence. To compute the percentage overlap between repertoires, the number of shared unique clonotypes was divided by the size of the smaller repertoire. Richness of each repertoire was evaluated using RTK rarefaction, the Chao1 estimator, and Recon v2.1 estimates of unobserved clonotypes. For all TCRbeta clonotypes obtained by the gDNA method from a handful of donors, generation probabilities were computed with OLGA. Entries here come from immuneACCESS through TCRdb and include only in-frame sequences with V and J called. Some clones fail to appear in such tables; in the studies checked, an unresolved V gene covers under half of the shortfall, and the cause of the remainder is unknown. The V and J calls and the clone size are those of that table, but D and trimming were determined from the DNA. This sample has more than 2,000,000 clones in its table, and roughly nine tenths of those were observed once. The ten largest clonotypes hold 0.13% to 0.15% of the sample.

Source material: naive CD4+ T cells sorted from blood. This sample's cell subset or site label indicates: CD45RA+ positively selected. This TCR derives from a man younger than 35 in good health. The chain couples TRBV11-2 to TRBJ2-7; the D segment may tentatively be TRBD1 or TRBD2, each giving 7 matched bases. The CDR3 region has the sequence CASSPQGGVPSLRYEQYF. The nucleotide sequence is TGTGCCAGCAGCCCCCAGGGGGGGGTACCCTCTTTAAGATACGAGCAGTACTTC.